A single sample gave rise to the 21 T cell receptor beta chains below, sequenced in a study of Tregs in tolerant kidney transplant recipients. Clones were read by immunoSEQ multiplex PCR, and TCRdb kept only the in-frame ones, dropping some. This sample carries about 17,000 clones, roughly 82% of them seen once, and the ten largest clones take over 2%. The specimen sequenced was Tregs from blood. The receptors here all came from a human donor in good health.

This clone was counted between two and nine times. The chain combines TRBV5-1 with TRBJ2-1; the D is unclear. The V gene lost 0 bases and the J gene lost 4 bases, with 5 bases spanning the gap. The CDR3 loop spans 13 amino acids. Germline V gives CDR1 SGHRS, CDR2 YFSETQ. CDR3 loop: CASSLDTYNEQFF. The DNA for the CDR3 is TGCGCCAGCAGCTTGGACACATACAATGAGCAGTTCTTC.

This chain uses TRBV7-9 with TRBJ2-7; 9 bases are a match to TRBD2. The CDR3 loop spans 13 amino acids. CDR1 SEHNR and CDR2 FQNEAQ come from the germline V gene (reference sequence). The J segment lost 6 bases and the V segment lost 4 bases, leaving 4 bases of the junction unmatched. In nucleotides, the CDR3 is TGTGCCAGCAGCTCGGGACTAGCCGGCGAGCAGTACTTC. Its protein product is CASSSGLAGEQYF.

The chain couples TRBV6-1 to TRBJ2-1, with D tentatively TRBD2 (6 bases). The CDR3 is made up of 16 amino acids. Germline CDR1 is MNHNS and CDR2 is SASEGT. V was shortened by 2 bases and J by 5 bases, with 16 bases between the two germline ends. CDR3 nucleotides: TGTGCCAGCAGTGAATTTGGCGGGGACCGAGACAATGAGCAGTTCTTC. The encoded protein is CASSEFGGDRDNEQFF.

This chain joins TRBV12-5 and TRBJ2-1; a possible D gene is TRBD2 (6 bases). The ends were cut back, 5 bases at V and 8 bases at J, with 22 bases in the middle. Per the germline V gene, CDR1 is LGHNT and CDR2 is FRNRAP. The CDR3 sequence is 16 residues long. Here the CDR3 DNA reads TGTGCTAGTGGTCTCAGGCGCGGGGCGCCCGGGTATGAGCAGTTCTTC. Its protein product is CASGLRRGAPGYEQFF. Based on the CDR3 plus reference TRBV12-5 and TRBJ2-1, the full variable domain is DARVTQTPRHKVTEMGQEVTMRCQPILGHNTVFWYRQTMMQGLELLAYFRNRAPLDDSGMPKDRFSAEMPDATLATLKIQPSEPRDSAVYFCASGLRRGAPGYEQFFGPGTRLTVL.

The rearrangement uses TRBV7-3 and TRBJ2-3; D is possibly TRBD2 (6 bases). CDR1 is SGHTA and CDR2 is FQGTGA in the germline V gene. Trimming stripped 2 bases from V and 1 base from J, with 16 bases between. This CDR3 is built from 17 residues. CDR3 amino acids: CASSLAAGGGGTDTQYF. The CDR3 nucleotides read TGTGCCAGCAGCTTAGCGGCCGGAGGCGGGGGCACAGATACGCAGTATTTT. Full variable domain (missing parts from reference TRBV7-3 and TRBJ2-3): GAGVSQTPSNKVTEKGKYVELRCDPISGHTALYWYRQSLGQGPEFLIYFQGTGAADDSGLPNDRFFAVRPEGSVSTLKIQRTERGDSAVYLCASSLAAGGGGTDTQYFGPGTRLTVL.

The chain links TRBV29-1 to TRBJ2-5; D could derive from TRBD1 or TRBD2 (5 bases each). Between the trimmed V and J ends, which lost 3 bases and 4 bases, there was a span of 15 bases. In germline, CDR1 is SQVTM, CDR2 ANQGSEA. This CDR3 has 14 amino acids. This CDR3 reads CSVDPKGTGETQYF. The CDR3 nucleotides are TGCAGCGTTGATCCTAAAGGGACGGGAGAGACCCAGTACTTC.

This clone was counted a few times. V gene TRBV4-2 combines with J gene TRBJ2-2; D gene uncertain. Germline V CDR1 and CDR2: LGHNA, YNFKEQ. The CDR3 is made up of 15 amino acids. V was shortened by 0 bases and J by 3 bases, with 8 bases between the two germline ends. In nucleotides, the CDR3 is TGTGCCAGCAGCCAAGAAGGCGGATACACCGGGGAGCTGTTTTTT. It encodes CASSQEGGYTGELFF.

This chain connects TRBV4-3 to TRBJ2-5, with D unclear. Trimming pared 0 bases from V and 4 bases from J, leaving 9 bases between. Germline loops: CDR1 LGHNA, CDR2 YSLEER. The CDR3 is made up of 14 amino acids. Here the CDR3 DNA reads TGCGCCAGCAGCCAAGATTTTAGGCGAGAGACCCAGTACTTC. It encodes CASSQDFRRETQYF.

CDR3 protein: CASSRSGTYTGELFF. The DNA for the CDR3 is TGCGCCAGCAGCCGCTCCGGGACATACACCGGGGAGCTGTTTTTT. The chain couples TRBV5-1 to TRBJ2-2; weak D call: TRBD1 (6 bases). This CDR3 has 15 amino acids. Germline V gene sequence: CDR1 SGHRS, CDR2 YFSETQ. V lost 4 bases, J lost 3 bases, and 13 bases lay in between.

The V and J genes are TRBV9 and TRBJ2-1; 12 bases are shared with TRBD2. This CDR3 has 17 amino acids. V gave up 2 bases and J gave up 7 bases; unmatched junction bases: 10. Germline lookup yields CDR1 SGDLS and CDR2 YYNGEE. The CDR3 protein is CASSVRGELAGGNEQFF. CDR3 nucleotide sequence: TGTGCCAGCAGCGTGAGGGGGGAACTAGCGGGAGGAAATGAGCAGTTCTTC.

The V gene is TRBV19, the J gene TRBJ2-2; TRBD2 aligns across 7 bases. The CDR3 sequence is 15 residues long. CDR1 is LNHDA, CDR2 SQIVND, per germline (reference sequence). V was pared by 5 bases and J by 6 bases, with 9 bases of the junction left unmatched. The DNA of the CDR3 is TGTGCCAGTAGTCCCTCAACGGGAGGTCCCGGGGAGCTGTTTTTT. As protein: CASSPSTGGPGELFF.

CDR3 residues: CASSEVRGPGELFF. CDR3 nucleotide sequence: TGTGCCAGCAGTGAAGTCAGGGGGCCTGGGGAGCTGTTTTTT. This chain links TRBV6-1 with TRBJ2-2; TRBD1 agrees at 8 bases. Unmatched junction bases numbered 3, after V lost 1 base and J lost 8 bases. Germline values: CDR1 MNHNS, CDR2 SASEGT. This CDR3 spans 14 amino acids.

The chain has TRBV20-1 and TRBJ2-7; D gene uncertain. V lost 5 bases to trimming and J lost 9 bases, with 14 bases between them. CDR3 length equals 11 residues. The germline CDR1 and CDR2 sequences are DFQATT and SNEGSKA (reference sequence). The CDR3 region is CSASLTDGQYF. CDR3 coding DNA: TGCAGTGCTTCCCTCACCGACGGGCAGTACTTC.

V is TRBV11-3 and J is TRBJ2-5, with D perhaps matching TRBD2 (6 bases). The CDR3 covers 15 residues. CDR1 and CDR2 (germline): SGHNT, YENEEA. V was shortened by 3 bases and J by 4 bases, with 15 bases between the two germline ends. CDR3 residues: CASSFRGTEGETQYF. CDR3 sequence (DNA): TGTGCCAGCAGCTTCCGGGGGACCGAGGGAGAGACCCAGTACTTC.

This chain links TRBV6-1 with TRBJ2-7; 13 nucleotides match TRBD2. The CDR3 is made up of 16 amino acids. CDR1 is MNHNS and CDR2 is SASEGT in the germline V gene. V shed 4 bases, J shed 6 bases, and the junction held 9 bases outside the gene matches. The chain's CDR3 is CASSALTSGGAGEQYF. CDR3 in DNA: TGTGCCAGCAGTGCTCTTACTAGCGGGGGGGCAGGCGAGCAGTACTTC.

The chain uses TRBV10-3 and TRBJ1-2, with D unresolved. V was cut by 4 bases and J by 8 bases, with 20 bases left in between. This CDR3 region has 15 residues. Per germline, CDR1 ENHRY and CDR2 SYGVKD. The CDR3 nucleotides are TGTGCCATCAGTGTAGCCCTCACACTGATGGGGGGCTACACCTTC. Its protein product is CAISVALTLMGGYTF.

The count of this clone is one. The CDR3 nucleotides read TGTGCCAGCAGCTCTGATAGCTGGGGCTACACCTTC. It encodes CASSSDSWGYTF. The chain is built from TRBV5-4 and TRBJ1-2, with D uncertain. CDR3 length: 12 residues. The germline gives CDR1 SGHNT, CDR2 YYREEE (reference sequence). Trimming removed 3 bases at V and 8 bases at J, with 11 bases between.

The chain employs TRBV6-5 and TRBJ2-7; D gene unclear. Germline V gene data show CDR1 as MNHEY and CDR2 as SVGAGI. V was shortened by 5 bases and J by 3 bases, with 11 bases between the two germline ends. The CDR3 is made up of 13 amino acids. The CDR3 DNA sequence: TGTGCCAGCAGTCGGAGCGATCTCTACGAGCAGTACTTC. This encodes CASSRSDLYEQYF.

This chain links TRBV5-1 with TRBJ1-2; D may be TRBD1 (5 bases). Deletions cut 3 bases from V and 4 bases from J, with 10 bases between. Germline V gene sequence: CDR1 SGHRS, CDR2 YFSETQ. The CDR3 sequence is 13 residues long. DNA for the CDR3: TGCGCCAGCAGCTCCCAGGGATCCTATGGCTACACCTTC. Translation gives CASSSQGSYGYTF.

The chain carries TRBV19 and TRBJ1-3; TRBD1 aligns across 7 bases. The J segment lost 4 bases and the V segment lost 3 bases, leaving 9 bases of the junction unmatched. In germline, CDR1 is LNHDA, CDR2 SQIVND (reference sequence). The CDR3 runs 16 residues. The CDR3 is CASSMGGTGAGNTIYF. The CDR3 bases are TGTGCCAGTAGTATGGGGGGCACAGGGGCGGGAAACACCATATATTTT.

This clone was detected only once. The chain employs TRBV2 and TRBJ1-6; TRBD1 matches at 7 bases. Germline V gene data show CDR1 as SNHLY and CDR2 as FYNNEI. The CDR3 length is 13 residues. V lost 10 bases to trimming and J lost 6 bases; unmatched junction nucleotides: 6. CDR3 nucleotides: TGTGCCACCCACAGGGACAGTAATTCACCCCTCCACTTT. Translated: CATHRDSNSPLHF.